These T cell receptor beta chains were read from a single sample in a study of T cell changes during pregnancy in multiple sclerosis. The protocol was immunoSEQ multiplex PCR, while the TCRdb copy is restricted to in-frame clones and leaves out a portion. Of about 38,000 clones listed, about 92% are singletons. Sequenced material: CD8+ T cells from peripheral blood mononuclear cells, taken in the third trimester of pregnancy. These receptors were collected from a female donor with multiple sclerosis, enrolled in a pregnancy study. Both conserved end residues are part of each CDR3. Size tells how often a clone was seen (once, few, many) or the class of an expanded clone, and some rows leave it out.

clone size: few
V gene: TRBV15
J gene: TRBJ2-3
CDR3 protein: CATSTPGQPSSTDTQYF

clone size: NA
V gene: TRBV27
J gene: TRBJ2-7
CDR3 protein: CASRGGAGTGEFYEQYF

clone size: NA
V gene: TRBV14
J gene: TRBJ1-2
CDR3 protein: CASSQFGTGYASGYTF

clone size: NA
V gene: TRBV19
J gene: TRBJ1-4
CDR3 protein: CASMEGEKLFF

clone size: NA
V gene: TRBV21-1
J gene: TRBJ1-2
CDR3 protein: CASSRLWSGVYGYTF

clone size: NA
V gene: TRBV25-1
J gene: TRBJ1-5
CDR3 protein: CASSWEGVGEQPQHF

clone size: NA
V gene: TRBV6-1
J gene: TRBJ1-5
CDR3 protein: CASSKTQVGQPQHF

clone size: NA
V gene: TRBV2
J gene: TRBJ2-3
CDR3 protein: CASTPSGGTTDTQYF

clone size: NA
V gene: TRBV6-5
J gene: TRBJ2-7
CDR3 protein: CASSYSSLGAYEQYF

clone size: NA
V gene: TRBV7-3
J gene: TRBJ2-1
CDR3 protein: CASSKTGSGYNEQFF

clone size: NA
V gene: TRBV6-1
J gene: TRBJ2-7
CDR3 protein: CASRTSGGAAYEQYF

clone size: NA
V gene: TRBV11-2
J gene: TRBJ2-5
CDR3 protein: CASSPQPTGTGIRETQYF

clone size: NA
V gene: TRBV6-1
J gene: TRBJ2-3
CDR3 protein: CASTTGVSADTQYF

clone size: NA
V gene: TRBV28
J gene: TRBJ1-1
CDR3 protein: CASSETGENTEAFF

clone size: NA
V gene: TRBV19
J gene: TRBJ2-7
CDR3 protein: CASSMWDSSYEQYF

clone size: NA
V gene: TRBV6-1
J gene: TRBJ2-5
CDR3 protein: CASITGQGTPGAQYF

clone size: NA
V gene: TRBV27
J gene: TRBJ1-2
CDR3 protein: CASSLEAGTGVSGYTF

clone size: NA
V gene: TRBV6-5
J gene: TRBJ1-5
CDR3 protein: CASSTDFYNQPQHF

clone size: once
V gene: TRBV13
J gene: TRBJ1-2
CDR3 protein: CASSSTLSANYGYTF

clone size: NA
V gene: TRBV25-1
J gene: TRBJ2-7
CDR3 protein: CASSGYPYEQYF

clone size: once
V gene: TRBV7-6
J gene: TRBJ2-1
CDR3 protein: CASSYSGGAGNEQFF

clone size: medium-sized
V gene: TRBV27
J gene: TRBJ1-2
CDR3 protein: CASTSTDGYTF

clone size: NA
V gene: TRBV9
J gene: TRBJ1-2
CDR3 protein: CASSMTAPDYGYTF

clone size: NA
V gene: TRBV10-3
J gene: TRBJ1-1
CDR3 protein: CAISELPGQGTTEAFF

clone size: NA
V gene: TRBV27
J gene: TRBJ2-7
CDR3 protein: CASSFGQGISYEQYF

clone size: NA
V gene: TRBV6-1
J gene: TRBJ2-7
CDR3 protein: CASSLRQPPPYEQYF

clone size: NA
V gene: TRBV7-6
J gene: TRBJ2-1
CDR3 protein: CASSLEGAGVNYNEQFF

clone size: NA
V gene: TRBV5-1
J gene: TRBJ1-2
CDR3 protein: CASSLKPLREYGYTF

clone size: NA
V gene: TRBV7-9
J gene: TRBJ1-5
CDR3 protein: CASSLSGGMWGHSNQPQHF

clone size: NA
V gene: TRBV13
J gene: TRBJ2-1
CDR3 protein: CASSFPTGGAYNEQFF

clone size: NA
V gene: TRBV7-6
J gene: TRBJ1-1
CDR3 protein: CASSSTGTEAFF

clone size: NA
V gene: TRBV6-1
J gene: TRBJ1-2
CDR3 protein: CASSEGEAGGPYGYTF

clone size: once
V gene: TRBV9
J gene: TRBJ2-1
CDR3 protein: CASSALALSEQFF

clone size: NA
V gene: TRBV29-1
J gene: TRBJ2-7
CDR3 protein: CSGQGASYEQYF

clone size: NA
V gene: TRBV4-1
J gene: TRBJ2-5
CDR3 protein: CASSTGETQYF

clone size: NA
V gene: TRBV6-5
J gene: TRBJ2-3
CDR3 protein: CASSYLLNSADTQYF

clone size: NA
V gene: TRBV4-1
J gene: TRBJ2-3
CDR3 protein: CASSQGIVQYF

clone size: NA
V gene: TRBV27
J gene: TRBJ1-5
CDR3 protein: CASSFGTGTNQPQHF

clone size: NA
V gene: TRBV7-7
J gene: TRBJ2-1
CDR3 protein: CASSLAPGLVNEQFF

clone size: NA
V gene: TRBV4-1
J gene: TRBJ2-7
CDR3 protein: CASSLTMGIFGSSYEQYF

clone size: NA
V gene: TRBV4-1
J gene: TRBJ1-1
CDR3 protein: CASSQDLLEGNTEAFF

clone size: NA
V gene: TRBV5-1
J gene: TRBJ1-5
CDR3 protein: CASSLATGGNQPQHF

clone size: NA
V gene: TRBV4-1
J gene: TRBJ1-5
CDR3 protein: CASSQIWDSIDQPQHF

clone size: NA
V gene: TRBV7-9
J gene: TRBJ2-5
CDR3 protein: CASSLVDRGRETQYF

clone size: NA
V gene: TRBV5-6
J gene: TRBJ2-7
CDR3 protein: CASTYFAAGYEQYF

clone size: NA
V gene: TRBV10-1
J gene: TRBJ2-5
CDR3 protein: CATGGRPYNDGETQYF

clone size: NA
V gene: TRBV5-4
J gene: TRBJ2-7
CDR3 protein: CAMEGSSSYEQYF

clone size: few
V gene: TRBV7-2
J gene: TRBJ1-1
CDR3 protein: CASSPGGTEAFF

clone size: NA
V gene: TRBV29-1
J gene: TRBJ1-2
CDR3 protein: CSVPWEGQGYGYTF

clone size: NA
V gene: TRBV4-2
J gene: TRBJ1-5
CDR3 protein: CASSPEVRGSNQPQHF

clone size: NA
V gene: TRBV18
J gene: TRBJ1-1
CDR3 protein: CASSLRTGEATEAFF

clone size: NA
V gene: TRBV27
J gene: TRBJ1-2
CDR3 protein: CASSGTGGLYGYTF

clone size: NA
V gene: TRBV2
J gene: TRBJ2-7
CDR3 protein: CARRTGDEQYF